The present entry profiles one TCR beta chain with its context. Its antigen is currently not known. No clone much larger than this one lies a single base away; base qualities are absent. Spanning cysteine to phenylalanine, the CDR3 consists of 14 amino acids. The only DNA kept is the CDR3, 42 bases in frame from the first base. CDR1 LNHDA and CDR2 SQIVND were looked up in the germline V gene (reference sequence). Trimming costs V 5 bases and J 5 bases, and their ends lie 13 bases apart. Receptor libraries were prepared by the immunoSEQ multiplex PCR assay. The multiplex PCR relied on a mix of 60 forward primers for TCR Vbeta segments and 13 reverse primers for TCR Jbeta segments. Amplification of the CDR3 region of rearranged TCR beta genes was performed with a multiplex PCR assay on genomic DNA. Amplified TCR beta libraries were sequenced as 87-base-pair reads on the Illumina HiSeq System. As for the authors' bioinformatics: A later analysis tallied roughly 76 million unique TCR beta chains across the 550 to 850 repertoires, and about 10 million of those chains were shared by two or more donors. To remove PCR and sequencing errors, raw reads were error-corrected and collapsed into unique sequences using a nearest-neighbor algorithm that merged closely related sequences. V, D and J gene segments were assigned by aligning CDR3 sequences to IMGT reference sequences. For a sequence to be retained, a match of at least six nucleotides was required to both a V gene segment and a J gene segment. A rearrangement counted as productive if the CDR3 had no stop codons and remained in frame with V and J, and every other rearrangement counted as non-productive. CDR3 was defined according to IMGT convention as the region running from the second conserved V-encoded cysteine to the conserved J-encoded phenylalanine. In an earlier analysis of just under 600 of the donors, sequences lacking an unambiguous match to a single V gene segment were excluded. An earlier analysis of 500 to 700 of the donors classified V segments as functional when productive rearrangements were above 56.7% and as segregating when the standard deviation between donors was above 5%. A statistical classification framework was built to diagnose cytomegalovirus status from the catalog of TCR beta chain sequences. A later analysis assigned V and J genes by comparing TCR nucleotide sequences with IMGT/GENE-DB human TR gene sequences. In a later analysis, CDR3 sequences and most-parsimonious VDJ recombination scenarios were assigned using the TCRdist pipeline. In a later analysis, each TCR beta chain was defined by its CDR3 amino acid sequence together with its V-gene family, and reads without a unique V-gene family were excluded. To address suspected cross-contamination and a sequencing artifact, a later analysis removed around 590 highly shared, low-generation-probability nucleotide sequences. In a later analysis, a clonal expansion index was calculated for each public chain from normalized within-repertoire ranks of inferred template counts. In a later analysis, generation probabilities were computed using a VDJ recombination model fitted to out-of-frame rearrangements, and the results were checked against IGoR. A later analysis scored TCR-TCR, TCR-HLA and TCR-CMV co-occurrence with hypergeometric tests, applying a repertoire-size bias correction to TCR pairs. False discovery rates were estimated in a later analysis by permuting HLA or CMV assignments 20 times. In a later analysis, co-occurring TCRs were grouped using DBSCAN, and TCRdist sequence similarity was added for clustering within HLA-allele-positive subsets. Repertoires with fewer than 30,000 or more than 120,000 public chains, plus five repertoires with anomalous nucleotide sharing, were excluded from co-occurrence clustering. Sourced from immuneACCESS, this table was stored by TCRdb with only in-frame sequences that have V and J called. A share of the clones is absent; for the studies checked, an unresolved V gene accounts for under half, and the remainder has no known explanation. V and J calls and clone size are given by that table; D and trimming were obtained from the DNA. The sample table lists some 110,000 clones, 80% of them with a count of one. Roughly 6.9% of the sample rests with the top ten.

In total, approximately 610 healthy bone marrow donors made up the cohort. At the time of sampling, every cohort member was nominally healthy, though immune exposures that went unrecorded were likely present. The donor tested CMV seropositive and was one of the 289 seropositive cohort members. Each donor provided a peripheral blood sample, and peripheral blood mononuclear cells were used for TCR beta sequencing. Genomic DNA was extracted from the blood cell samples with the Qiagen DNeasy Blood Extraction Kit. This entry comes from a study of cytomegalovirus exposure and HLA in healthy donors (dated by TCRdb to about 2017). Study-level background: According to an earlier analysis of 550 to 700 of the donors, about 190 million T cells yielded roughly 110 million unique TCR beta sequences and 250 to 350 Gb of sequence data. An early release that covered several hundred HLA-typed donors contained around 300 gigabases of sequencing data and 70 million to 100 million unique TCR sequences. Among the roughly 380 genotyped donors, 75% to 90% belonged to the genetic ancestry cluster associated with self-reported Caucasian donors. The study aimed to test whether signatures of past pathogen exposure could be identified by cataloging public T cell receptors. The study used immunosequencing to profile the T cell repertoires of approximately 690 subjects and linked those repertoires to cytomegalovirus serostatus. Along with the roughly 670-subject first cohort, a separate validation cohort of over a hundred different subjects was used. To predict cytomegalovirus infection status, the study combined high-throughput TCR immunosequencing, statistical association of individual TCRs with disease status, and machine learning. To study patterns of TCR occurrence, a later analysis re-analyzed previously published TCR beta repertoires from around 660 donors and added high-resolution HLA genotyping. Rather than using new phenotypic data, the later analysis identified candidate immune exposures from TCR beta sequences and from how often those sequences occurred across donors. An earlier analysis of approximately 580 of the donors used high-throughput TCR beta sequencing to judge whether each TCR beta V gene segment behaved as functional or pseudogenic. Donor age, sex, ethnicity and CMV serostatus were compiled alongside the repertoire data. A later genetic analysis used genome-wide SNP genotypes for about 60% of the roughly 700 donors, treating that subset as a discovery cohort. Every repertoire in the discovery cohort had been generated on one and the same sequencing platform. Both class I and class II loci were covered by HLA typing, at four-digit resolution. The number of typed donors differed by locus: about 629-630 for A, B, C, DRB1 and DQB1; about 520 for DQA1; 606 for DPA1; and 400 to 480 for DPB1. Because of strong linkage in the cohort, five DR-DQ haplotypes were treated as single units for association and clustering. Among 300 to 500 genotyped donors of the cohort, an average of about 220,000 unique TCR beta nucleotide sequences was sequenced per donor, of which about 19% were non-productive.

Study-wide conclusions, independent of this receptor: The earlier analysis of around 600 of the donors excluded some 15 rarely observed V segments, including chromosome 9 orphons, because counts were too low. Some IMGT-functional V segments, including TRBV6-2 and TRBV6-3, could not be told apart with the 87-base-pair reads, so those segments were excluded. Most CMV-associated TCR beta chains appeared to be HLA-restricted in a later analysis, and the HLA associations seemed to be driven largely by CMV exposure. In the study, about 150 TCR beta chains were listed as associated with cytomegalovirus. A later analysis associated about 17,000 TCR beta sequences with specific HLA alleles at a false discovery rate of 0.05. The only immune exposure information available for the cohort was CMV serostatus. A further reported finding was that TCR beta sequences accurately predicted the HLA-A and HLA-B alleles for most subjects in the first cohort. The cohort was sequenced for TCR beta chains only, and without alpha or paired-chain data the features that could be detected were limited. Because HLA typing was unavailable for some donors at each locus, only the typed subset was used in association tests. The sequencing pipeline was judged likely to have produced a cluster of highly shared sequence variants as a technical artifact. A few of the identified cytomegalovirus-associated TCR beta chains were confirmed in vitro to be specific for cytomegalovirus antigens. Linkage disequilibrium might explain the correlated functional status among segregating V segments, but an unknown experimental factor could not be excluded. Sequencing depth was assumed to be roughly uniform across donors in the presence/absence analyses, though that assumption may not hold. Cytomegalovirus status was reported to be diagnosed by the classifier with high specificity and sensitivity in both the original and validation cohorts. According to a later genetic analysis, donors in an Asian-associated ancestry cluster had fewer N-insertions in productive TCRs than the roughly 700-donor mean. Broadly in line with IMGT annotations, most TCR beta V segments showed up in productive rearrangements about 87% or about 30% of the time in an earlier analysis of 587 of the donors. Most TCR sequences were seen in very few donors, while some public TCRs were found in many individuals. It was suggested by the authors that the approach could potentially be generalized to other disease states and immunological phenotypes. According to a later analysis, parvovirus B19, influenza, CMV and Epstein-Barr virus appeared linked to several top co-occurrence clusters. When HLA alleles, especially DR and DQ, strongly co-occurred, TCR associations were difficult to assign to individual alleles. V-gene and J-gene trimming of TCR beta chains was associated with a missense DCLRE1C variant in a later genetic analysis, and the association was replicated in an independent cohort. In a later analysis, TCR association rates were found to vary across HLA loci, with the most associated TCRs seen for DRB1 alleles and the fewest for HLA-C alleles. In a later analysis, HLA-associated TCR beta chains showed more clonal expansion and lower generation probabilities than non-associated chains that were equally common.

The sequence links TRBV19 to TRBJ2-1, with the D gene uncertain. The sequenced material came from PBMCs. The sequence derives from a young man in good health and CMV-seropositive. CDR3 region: CASSPYEPHNEQFF. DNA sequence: TGTGCCAGTAGTCCATACGAGCCCCACAATGAGCAGTTCTTC.